This is a list of T cell receptor beta chains from one sample in a study of T cell changes during pregnancy in multiple sclerosis. Generated by immunoSEQ multiplex PCR, the TCRdb table keeps only in-frame clones and is missing some. The sample records more than 25,000 clones, approximately 90% being singletons. This material consisted of CD8+ T cells from peripheral blood mononuclear cells, taken in the third trimester of pregnancy. The receptors derive from a female donor with multiple sclerosis, enrolled in a pregnancy study. Both conserved end residues are part of each CDR3. D genes are given only for firm matches. Rows may omit the clone size; those that give it use once, few, many or a size class.

v_gene: TRBV7-9
len: 13
abundance: NA
d_gene: NA
j_gene: TRBJ2-7
CDR3aa: CASSLAASYEQYF
CDR3nt: TGTGCCAGCAGCTTAGCGGCCTCCTACGAGCAGTACTTC

v_gene: TRBV7-9
len: 14
abundance: NA
d_gene: NA
j_gene: TRBJ2-5
CDR3aa: CASSLPLRDGTQYF
CDR3nt: TGTGCCAGCAGCCTACCACTCAGGGATGGGACCCAGTACTTC

v_gene: TRBV2
len: 18
abundance: NA
d_gene: NA
j_gene: TRBJ2-5
CDR3aa: CASSEAVFHGGLGETQYF
CDR3nt: TGTGCCAGCAGTGAAGCTGTTTTTCACGGGGGGCTCGGGGAGACCCAGTACTTC

v_gene: TRBV7-2
len: 12
abundance: NA
d_gene: NA
j_gene: TRBJ1-2
CDR3aa: CASQDTPIGYTF
CDR3nt: TGTGCCAGCCAGGACACGCCTATAGGCTACACCTTC

v_gene: TRBV9
len: 13
abundance: once
d_gene: NA
j_gene: TRBJ2-6
CDR3aa: CASLDSGANVLTF
CDR3nt: TGTGCCAGTCTAGACTCTGGGGCCAACGTCCTGACTTTC

v_gene: TRBV28
len: 16
abundance: NA
d_gene: TRBD2
j_gene: TRBJ2-3
CDR3aa: CASSSALAGLTDTQYF
CDR3nt: TGTGCCAGCAGTTCTGCACTAGCGGGACTGACAGATACGCAGTATTTT

v_gene: TRBV15
len: 16
abundance: NA
d_gene: TRBD2
j_gene: TRBJ2-6
CDR3aa: CATSRGLGSGANVLTF
CDR3nt: TGTGCCACCAGCAGGGGACTAGGCTCTGGGGCCAACGTCCTGACTTTC

v_gene: TRBV27
len: 15
abundance: NA
d_gene: NA
j_gene: TRBJ1-4
CDR3aa: CASSLRGGANEKLFF
CDR3nt: TGTGCCAGCAGTTTGCGGGGGGGGGCGAATGAAAAACTGTTTTTT

v_gene: TRBV4-1
len: 16
abundance: NA
d_gene: TRBD2
j_gene: TRBJ2-7
CDR3aa: CASSQDSPTSGGATHF
CDR3nt: TGCGCCAGCAGCCAAGATAGTCCGACTAGCGGGGGGGCTACGCACTTC

v_gene: TRBV7-9
len: 15
abundance: NA
d_gene: NA
j_gene: TRBJ2-7
CDR3aa: CASSPNGRQSYEQYF
CDR3nt: TGTGCCAGCAGCCCTAATGGGAGGCAGAGCTACGAGCAGTACTTC

v_gene: TRBV7-9
len: 15
abundance: once
d_gene: NA
j_gene: TRBJ1-3
CDR3aa: CASSLGAGAGNTIYF
CDR3nt: TGTGCCAGCAGCTTAGGGGCAGGCGCCGGAAACACCATATATTTT